The 24 T cell receptor beta chains below were found in one sample sequenced in a study of blood T cell repertoires in COVID-19. Clones were sequenced by immunoSEQ multiplex PCR, and TCRdb holds only the in-frame ones, with some missing. Of 130,000 or so clones in the sample, 86% were seen once. Sequencing used peripheral blood. The receptors come from an older woman with acute or convalescent COVID-19.

This chain uses TRBV15 with TRBJ1-1; D is undetermined. This CDR3 has 16 residues. Germline V lookup: CDR1 LNHNV, CDR2 YYDKDF (reference sequence). V shed 1 base and J shed 1 base, with 13 bases lying between them. Here the CDR3 DNA reads TGTGCCACCAGCAGAGCCAGGTCGGCAGGGAACACTGAAGCTTTCTTT. This codes for CATSRARSAGNTEAFF.

The chain combines TRBV7-3 with TRBJ2-7; 8 bases fit TRBD1. The CDR3 is made up of 16 amino acids. J gave up 3 bases and V 1 base, and 8 bases lay outside the gene matches. Germline V gene data show CDR1 as SGHTA and CDR2 as FQGTGA. Written as DNA, the CDR3 is TGTGCCAGCAGCTTAAAAACGGACAGGGTGTTCTACGAGCAGTACTTC. This translates into CASSLKTDRVFYEQYF.

The chain is built from TRBV18 and TRBJ2-5; possibly TRBD2 for D (5 bases). The ends were cut back, 3 bases at V and 5 bases at J, with 13 bases in the middle. The CDR3 sequence is 14 residues long. Germline V lookup: CDR1 KGHSH, CDR2 LQKENI. The CDR3 is CASSPRTASETQYF. The CDR3 DNA follows: TGTGCCAGCTCACCCCGGACTGCCAGCGAGACCCAGTACTTC.

This clone was observed a handful of times. V and J are TRBV7-9 and TRBJ2-5; TRBD1 matches at 10 bases. The J segment lost 1 base and the V segment lost 2 bases, leaving 4 bases of the junction unmatched. The CDR3 has 16 residues. CDR1 and CDR2 from the germline V gene are SEHNR and FQNEAQ (reference sequence). The CDR3 reads CASSLFGTGVQETQYF. The CDR3 DNA sequence: TGTGCCAGCAGCTTATTTGGGACAGGGGTCCAAGAGACCCAGTACTTC.

This sequence joins TRBV29-1 and TRBJ2-3, with D possibly matching TRBD2 (5 bases). Trimming pared 7 bases from V and 4 bases from J, leaving 18 bases between. Germline V gene lookup returns CDR1 SQVTM and CDR2 ANQGSEA. The CDR3 runs 14 residues. CDR3 protein: CSGSPGFKADTQYF. The CDR3 DNA is TGCAGCGGGAGTCCGGGGTTCAAGGCAGATACGCAGTATTTT.

The CDR3 loop reads CATSDGGLRFSNEKLFF. CDR3 coding DNA: TGTGCCACCAGTGATGGGGGCCTCAGGTTTTCTAATGAAAAACTGTTTTTT. V and J are TRBV24-1 and TRBJ1-4; D is perhaps TRBD1 (6 bases). Trimming shortened V by 3 bases and J by 3 bases, and 16 bases separated the two germline ends. Germline V gene data show CDR1 as KGHDR and CDR2 as SFDVKD. This CDR3 is 17 amino acids long.

The rearrangement links TRBV6-5 to TRBJ1-2; 10 bases map to TRBD1. V shed 6 bases and J 8 bases; nucleotides not matched to a gene: 6. From germline, CDR1 is MNHEY and CDR2 SVGAGI. This CDR3 comprises 13 residues. CDR3 protein: CASRGGQGRGYTF. CDR3 bases: TGTGCCAGCAGGGGGGGACAGGGGCGCGGCTACACCTTC.

J is TRBJ2-7 and V is TRBV24-1; TRBD1 matches 8 bases. CDR3 length equals 15 residues. The V gene's germline CDR1 is KGHDR and CDR2 SFDVKD. Trimming at V came to 3 bases and at J to 6 bases, leaving 9 bases not matched to a gene. In DNA, the CDR3 is TGTGCCACCAGTGATACTCGGACAGGGATTAGCGAGCAGTACTTC. This gives the protein CATSDTRTGISEQYF.

This rearrangement joins TRBV11-3 to TRBJ2-7; 9 positions agree with TRBD1. Germline CDR1 SGHNT, CDR2 YENEEA. With V trimmed by 5 bases and J by 7 bases, 12 bases remained unmatched. CDR3 length: 15 amino acids. The CDR3 sequence: CASSPGTGTMGEQYF. CDR3 sequence (DNA): TGTGCCAGCAGCCCCGGGACAGGGACAATGGGTGAGCAGTACTTC.

This clone appeared a few times. This rearrangement joins TRBV4-2 to TRBJ2-3, with TRBD2 matching 7 bases. J gave up 2 bases and V 4 bases, and 3 bases lay outside the gene matches. The CDR3 loop spans 14 amino acids. CDR1 and CDR2 (germline): LGHNA, YNFKEQ. CDR3 nucleotides: TGTGCCAGCAGCCCGACTAGCTCCACAGATACGCAGTATTTT. Translated: CASSPTSSTDTQYF.

The table lists this clone with a few counts. The chain combines TRBV3-1 (or the pseudogene TRBV3-2) with TRBJ1-5; TRBD1 matches at 7 bases. CDR3 length: 15 residues. V trimming: 2 bases; J trimming: 4 bases; junction bases outside the gene matches: 5. Germline values: CDR1 LGHDT, CDR2 YNNKEL (reference sequence). CDR3 bases: TGTGCCAGCAGCCAACCCCGACAGGGTAATCAGCCCCAGCATTTT. It specifies CASSQPRQGNQPQHF.

The gene calls are TRBV7-9 and TRBJ1-6, with D maybe TRBD1 (6 bases). Deletions cut 6 bases from V and 5 bases from J, with 14 bases between. The V gene's germline CDR1 is SEHNR and CDR2 FQNEAQ (reference sequence). This CDR3 contains 15 residues. The DNA for the CDR3 is TGTGCCAGCAGTCCTTACAGGGATGATAATTCACCCCTCCACTTT. It yields the protein CASSPYRDDNSPLHF.

This rearrangement joins TRBV7-2 to TRBJ1-5, with D perhaps matching TRBD1 (6 bases). Germline CDR1 is SGHTA and CDR2 is FQGNSA. There are 17 residues in the CDR3. Trimming removed 2 bases from V and 4 bases from J, with 18 bases in between. The chain's CDR3 is CASSLYLRTDFNQPQHF. The CDR3 DNA is TGTGCCAGCAGCTTATATCTCCGGACAGACTTTAATCAGCCCCAGCATTTT.

This chain links TRBV6-2 or TRBV6-3 with TRBJ1-3, with TRBD1 as a possible D gene (5 bases). The CDR3 sequence is 14 residues long. V was shortened by 5 bases and J by 2 bases, with 10 bases between the two germline ends. Germline assignment: CDR1 MNHEY and CDR2 SVGEGT. This CDR3 is CASSPRQTGNTIYF. CDR3 coding DNA: TGTGCCAGCAGTCCCCGACAGACTGGAAACACCATATATTTT.

The chain recombines TRBV3-1 (or the pseudogene TRBV3-2) with TRBJ2-2, with 13 bases identical to TRBD2. This CDR3 spans 18 amino acids. V was clipped by 4 bases and J by 0 bases; unmatched bases: 5. Germline loops: CDR1 LGHDT, CDR2 YNNKEL (reference sequence). CDR3 sequence (DNA): TGTGCCAGCAGCCCCACGGGACTAGCGGGGACGAACACCGGGGAGCTGTTTTTT. Translated: CASSPTGLAGTNTGELFF.

V is TRBV11-3 and J is TRBJ2-3, with TRBD2 matching over 15 bases. V gave up 3 bases and J gave up 2 bases; unmatched junction bases: 3. This CDR3 is 17 amino acids long. The V gene's germline CDR1 is SGHNT and CDR2 YENEEA. CDR3 sequence reads: CASSFGTSGGITDTQYF. The CDR3 bases are TGTGCCAGCAGCTTCGGGACTAGCGGGGGGATCACAGATACGCAGTATTTT.

The rearrangement links TRBV19 to TRBJ2-5, with 11 bases fitting TRBD1. The CDR3 totals 16 residues. Trimming cost V 6 bases and J 4 bases; bases outside gene matches: 10. Germline CDR1 reads LNHDA; CDR2 reads SQIVND (reference sequence). Here the CDR3 DNA reads TGTGCCAGTAGCAGGGATAGGGACAGGGGGAGAGAGACCCAGTACTTC. This sequence encodes CASSRDRDRGRETQYF.

The chain recombines TRBV2 with TRBJ2-1, with 10 nucleotides matching TRBD2. From germline, CDR1 is SNHLY and CDR2 FYNNEI. The ends lost 6 bases at V and 0 bases at J; junction bases unmatched: 5. CDR3 length: 16 amino acids. The CDR3 DNA reads as TGTGCCAGCAGATTTTCTAGCGGGGGCTCCTACAATGAGCAGTTCTTC. The encoded protein is CASRFSSGGSYNEQFF.

This chain links TRBV27 with TRBJ1-2; the D is unclear. Germline CDR1 reads MNHEY; CDR2 reads SMNVEV (reference sequence). V lost 3 bases to trimming and J lost 2 bases, with 7 bases between them. This CDR3 region has 13 residues. CDR3 DNA: TGTGCCAGCAGTTTCAATCGGAACTATGGCTACACCTTC. Its protein product is CASSFNRNYGYTF.

This chain uses TRBV24-1 with TRBJ2-3, with D perhaps TRBD1 (6 bases). CDR3 length: 14 residues. V was clipped by 2 bases and J by 3 bases, with 8 bases between them. Germline V CDR1 and CDR2: KGHDR, SFDVKD. The CDR3 sequence is CATSDSRGTDTQYF. The DNA for the CDR3 is TGTGCCACCAGTGATTCGAGGGGGACAGATACGCAGTATTTT.

This clone has just a few counts. V usage is TRBV24-1 and J usage is TRBJ2-2, with 9 positions matching TRBD1. The germline V gene has CDR1 KGHDR and CDR2 SFDVKD. Trimming cost V 3 bases and J 6 bases; bases outside gene matches: 4. The CDR3 spans 15 residues. This CDR3 is CATSDTGTGPGELFF. The CDR3 DNA is TGTGCCACCAGTGATACCGGGACAGGGCCCGGGGAGCTGTTTTTT.

The chain carries TRBV28 and TRBJ2-3, with TRBD2 identical over 13 bases. CDR1 MDHEN and CDR2 SYDVKM come from the germline V gene. This CDR3 spans 16 amino acids. V trimming: 6 bases; J trimming: 1 base; junction bases outside the gene matches: 4. The CDR3 DNA reads TGTGCCAGCAGACTCGGACTAGCGGGAGGCACAGATACGCAGTATTTT. Encoded protein: CASRLGLAGGTDTQYF.

The chain recombines TRBV11-3 with TRBJ2-5; TRBD1 aligns across 9 bases. The CDR3 is 15 amino acids. V shed 4 bases and J 2 bases; nucleotides not matched to a gene: 5. Per the germline V gene, CDR1 is SGHNT and CDR2 is YENEEA. CDR3 coding DNA: TGTGCCAGCAGCTCCGGGACAGGGACTCAAGAGACCCAGTACTTC. This sequence encodes CASSSGTGTQETQYF.

The chain recombines TRBV28 with TRBJ1-2, with 7 bases identical to TRBD1. J was trimmed by 7 bases and V by 3 bases; bases with no gene match: 20. This CDR3 contains 18 residues. Germline V lookup: CDR1 MDHEN, CDR2 SYDVKM. This CDR3 is CASSFSPPLPDRASGYTF. The CDR3 DNA reads TGTGCCAGCAGTTTTTCTCCCCCACTCCCCGACAGGGCAAGTGGCTACACCTTC.